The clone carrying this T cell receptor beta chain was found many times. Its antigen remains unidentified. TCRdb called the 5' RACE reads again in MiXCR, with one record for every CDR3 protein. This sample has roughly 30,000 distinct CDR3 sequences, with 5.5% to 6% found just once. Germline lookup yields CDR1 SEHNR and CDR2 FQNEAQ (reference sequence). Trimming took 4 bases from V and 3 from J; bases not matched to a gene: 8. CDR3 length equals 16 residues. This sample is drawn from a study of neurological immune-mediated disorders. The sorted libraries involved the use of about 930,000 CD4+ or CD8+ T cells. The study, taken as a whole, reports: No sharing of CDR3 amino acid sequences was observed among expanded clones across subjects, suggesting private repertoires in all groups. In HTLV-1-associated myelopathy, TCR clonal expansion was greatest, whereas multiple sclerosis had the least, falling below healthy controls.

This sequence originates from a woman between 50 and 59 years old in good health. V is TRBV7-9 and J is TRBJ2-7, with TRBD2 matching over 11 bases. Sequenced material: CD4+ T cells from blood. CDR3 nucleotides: TGTGCCAGCAGCTCCCCAATTACTAGCGGGAGCTACGAGCAGTACTTC. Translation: CASSSPITSGSYEQYF.